This TCR beta chain was documented in a study of OX40 agonist ivuxolimab in advanced cancers. TCRdb's table, derived via immunoSEQ multiplex PCR, lists solely in-frame clones and lacks some. This sample yields 55,000 to 60,000 clones, of which nearly 95% are seen a single time; around 18% belongs to the top ten. CDR1 is SGHVS and CDR2 is FNYEAQ in the germline V gene. The CDR3 loop spans 15 amino acids. Trimming shortened V by 1 base and J by 4 bases, and 12 bases separated the two germline ends. Sequenced here: CD4+ or CD8+ T cells sorted from blood, sampled in a trial of the OX40 agonist ivuxolimab. The chain combines TRBV7-6 with TRBJ2-3; D gene uncertain. This clonotype was sampled from an adult with an advanced solid tumor such as melanoma, head and neck, liver or kidney cancer. CDR3 region: CASSLVTGNPDTQYF. The CDR3 DNA reads as TGTGCCAGCAGCTTAGTGACGGGTAACCCAGATACGCAGTATTTT.